This T cell receptor (beta chain) was recovered during a study of blood T cell repertoires in COVID-19. For the study at large: PBMCs, B-cell-depleted T cells, or T cells were the source of the cDNA or gDNA that made up the material.

The germline V and J ends were trimmed by 6 bases and 5 bases, with 19 bases remaining between them. The germline CDR1 and CDR2 sequences are MNHEY and SVGAGI. This CDR3 region has 15 residues. The assay was immunoSEQ multiplex PCR, and TCRdb's table has in-frame clones only and misses some. The profile shows 300,000 to 350,000 clones, over 75% of them singletons. This receptor was taken from a man between 25 and 39 years old who had recovered from COVID-19. Sequencing was performed on PBMCs or T cells enriched from blood (not recorded which). V and J are TRBV6-5 and TRBJ2-5; maybe TRBD2 (7 bases). CDR3 nucleotides: TGTGCCAGCAGGGATTCTAGGGGGGGCGCGGAGACCCAGTACTTC. This codes for CASRDSRGGAETQYF.